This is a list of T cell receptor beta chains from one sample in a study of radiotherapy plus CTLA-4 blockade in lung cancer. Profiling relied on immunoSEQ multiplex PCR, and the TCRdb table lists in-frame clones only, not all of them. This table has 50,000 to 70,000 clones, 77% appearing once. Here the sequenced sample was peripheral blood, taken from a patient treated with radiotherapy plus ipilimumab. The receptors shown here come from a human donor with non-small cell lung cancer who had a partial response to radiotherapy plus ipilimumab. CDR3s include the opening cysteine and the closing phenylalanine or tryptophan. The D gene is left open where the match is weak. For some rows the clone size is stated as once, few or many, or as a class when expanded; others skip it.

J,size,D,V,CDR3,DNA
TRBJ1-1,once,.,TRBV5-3,CARSFSAENTEAFF,TGTGCCAGAAGCTTTTCTGCAGAGAACACTGAAGCTTTCTTT
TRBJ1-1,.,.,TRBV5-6,CASSLGVTGTEAFF,TGTGCCAGCAGCTTGGGGGTTACGGGCACTGAAGCTTTCTTT
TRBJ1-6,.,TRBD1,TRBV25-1,CASSEGTGGNSPLHF,TGTGCCAGCAGTGAAGGAACAGGGGGAAATTCACCCCTCCACTTT
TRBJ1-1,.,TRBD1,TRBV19,CASSFTSTGPEAFF,TGTGCCAGTAGTTTCACCTCGACAGGGCCCGAAGCTTTCTTT
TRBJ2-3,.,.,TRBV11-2,CASSLSHSDTQYF,TGTGCCAGCAGCTTATCCCATTCAGATACGCAGTATTTT
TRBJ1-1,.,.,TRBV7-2,CASSLERTGTTEAFF,TGTGCCAGCAGCTTAGAGAGAACAGGGACCACTGAAGCTTTCTTT
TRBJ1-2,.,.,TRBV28,CASSSIGGYGYTF,TGTGCCAGCAGTTCCATAGGGGGCTATGGCTACACCTTC
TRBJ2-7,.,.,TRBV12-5,CASGLTFYEQYF,TGTGCTAGTGGTTTGACCTTCTACGAGCAGTACTTC
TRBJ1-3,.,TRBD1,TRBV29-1,CSVPRYRGLPGNTIYF,TGCAGCGTACCCCGTTACAGGGGGCTTCCTGGAAACACCATATATTTT
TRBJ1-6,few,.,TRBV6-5,CASTQGLASPLHF,TGTGCCAGTACACAGGGATTGGCCTCACCCCTCCACTTT
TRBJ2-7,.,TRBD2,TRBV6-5,CASRRAGTSISEQYF,TGTGCCAGCAGGCGAGCCGGGACTAGCATTAGCGAGCAGTACTTC
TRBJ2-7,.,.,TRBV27,CASSRQTAYEQYF,TGTGCCAGCAGCAGACAGACAGCCTACGAGCAGTACTTC
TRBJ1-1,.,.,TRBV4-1,CASSDPARGTEAFF,TGCGCCAGCAGCGACCCGGCAAGGGGCACTGAAGCTTTCTTT
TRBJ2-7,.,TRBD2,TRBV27,CASSLGTSGAPYEQYF,TGTGCCAGCAGTTTAGGGACTAGCGGGGCCCCCTACGAGCAGTACTTC
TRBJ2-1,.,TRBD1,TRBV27,CASSKPGQGNNEQFF,TGTGCCAGCAGTAAACCGGGACAGGGAAACAATGAGCAGTTCTTC
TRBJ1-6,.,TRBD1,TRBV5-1,CASTRTGGLDSPLHF,TGCGCCAGCACCCGCACAGGGGGTTTGGATTCACCCCTCCACTTT
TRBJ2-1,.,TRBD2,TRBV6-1,CASSGMGGGAMIDEQFF,TGTGCCAGCAGTGGAATGGGCGGGGGTGCGATGATTGATGAGCAGTTCTTC
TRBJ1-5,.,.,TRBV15,CATSHGHTSNQPQHF,TGTGCCACCAGCCATGGACACACTAGCAATCAGCCCCAGCATTTT
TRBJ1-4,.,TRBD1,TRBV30,CAWTGQDATNEKLFF,TGTGCCTGGACGGGACAGGATGCAACTAATGAAAAACTGTTTTTT
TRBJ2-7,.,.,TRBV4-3,CASSQTPGTSDEQYF,TGCGCCAGCAGCCAGACCCCCGGGACATCGGACGAGCAGTACTTC
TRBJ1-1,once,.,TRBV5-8,CASSLVGGRGGTEAFF,TGTGCCAGCAGCTTGGTGGGGGGAAGGGGGGGAACTGAAGCTTTCTTT
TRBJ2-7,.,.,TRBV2,CASSEALLGTSADEQYF,TGTGCCAGCAGTGAAGCGCTCCTTGGGACATCGGCGGACGAGCAGTACTTC
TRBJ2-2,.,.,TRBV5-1,CASSFGPTAGELFF,TGCGCCAGCAGCTTTGGTCCGACAGCCGGGGAGCTGTTTTTT
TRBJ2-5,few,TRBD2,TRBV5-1,CASSLALAGVRGETQYF,TGCGCCAGCAGCTTGGCCCTAGCGGGGGTTAGGGGAGAGACCCAGTACTTC
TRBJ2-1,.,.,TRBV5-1,CASSTPPRYNEQFF,TGCGCCAGCAGTACCCCCCCCAGGTACAATGAGCAGTTCTTC
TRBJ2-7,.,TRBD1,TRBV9,CASSVGTGVSEQYF,TGTGCCAGCAGCGTAGGGACAGGGGTCTCCGAGCAGTACTTC
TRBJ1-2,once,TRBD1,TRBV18,CASSPTDRLGGYTF,TGTGCCAGCTCACCTACGGACAGGCTGGGTGGCTACACCTTC
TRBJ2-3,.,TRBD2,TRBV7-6,CASSFGLAGTTDTQYF,TGTGCCAGCAGCTTTGGGCTAGCGGGGACCACAGATACGCAGTATTTT